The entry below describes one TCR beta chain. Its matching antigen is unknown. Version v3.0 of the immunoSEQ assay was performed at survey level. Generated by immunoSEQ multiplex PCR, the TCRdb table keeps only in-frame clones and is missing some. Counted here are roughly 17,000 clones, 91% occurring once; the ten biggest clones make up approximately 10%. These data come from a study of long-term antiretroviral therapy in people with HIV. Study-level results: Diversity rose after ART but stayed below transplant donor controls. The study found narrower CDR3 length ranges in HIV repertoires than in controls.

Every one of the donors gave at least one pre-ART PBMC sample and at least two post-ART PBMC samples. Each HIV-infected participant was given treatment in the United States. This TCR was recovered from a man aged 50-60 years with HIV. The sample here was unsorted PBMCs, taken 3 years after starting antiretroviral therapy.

The CDR3 DNA reads as TGTGCCAGCAGTTTAACCGGGACAGGGGGAGGGAAGCAGTTCTTC. Translated: CASSLTGTGGGKQFF. The J gene is TRBJ2-1, the V gene TRBV27; 11 bases fit TRBD1. CDR1 is MNHEY and CDR2 is SMNVEV in the germline V gene (reference sequence). The CDR3 consists of 15 residues. V dropped 2 bases and J dropped 11; count of bases not matched to a gene: 8.